This TCR beta chain stems from a study of neoadjuvant nivolumab and ipilimumab in lung cancer. Study observations and caveats: Resected-tumor TCR richness correlated positively with pretherapy blood richness. Compared with tumor-adjacent uninvolved lung, resected tumors showed greater richness and clonality.

Clones were sequenced by immunoSEQ multiplex PCR, and TCRdb holds only the in-frame ones, with some missing. The sample holds roughly 13,000 clones, 90% to 96% seen once. Germline CDR1 and CDR2: SGHTA and FQGNSA. The V end lost 1 base, the J end lost 5 bases, and 8 bases lay between the germline ends. CDR3 length: 13 residues. About this clone itself: Its target is unknown.

The chain combines TRBV7-2 with TRBJ2-5; no reliable D call. This clonotype was obtained from an adult with non-small cell lung cancer. The material was peripheral blood, obtained after neoadjuvant nivolumab, alone or with ipilimumab, at or shortly before surgery. CDR3 DNA sequence: TGTGCCAGCAGCTTAGTAGGTGGGGAGACCCAGTACTTC. It is translated as CASSLVGGETQYF.